Listed below are T cell receptor beta chains from one sample, sequenced in a study of T cell responses to AZD1222 COVID-19 vaccine. The protocol was immunoSEQ multiplex PCR, while the TCRdb copy is restricted to in-frame clones and leaves out a portion. The data show roughly 200,000 clones, 80% to 95% seen once. Sequenced material: peripheral blood, taken 28 days after the second AZD1222 dose. These receptors were taken from an adult who received the AZD1222 COVID-19 vaccine. The CDR3 runs from the conserved cysteine through the conserved F or W. The D gene is left open where the match is weak. Expanded clones get a size class; other rows say once, few or many, or leave the size out.

clone size | J gene | D gene | V gene | CDR3 protein | CDR3 DNA
- | TRBJ1-6 | TRBD1 | TRBV18 | CASSPTGGRNSPLHF | TGTGCCAGCTCTCCTACAGGGGGCAGGAATTCACCCCTCCACTTT
- | TRBJ2-5 | - | TRBV6-5 | CASSYRRADQETQYF | TGTGCCAGCAGTTACCGCAGGGCAGACCAAGAGACCCAGTACTTC
- | TRBJ1-1 | - | TRBV18 | CASSELDRVNTEAFF | TGTGCCAGCTCCGAACTGGACAGAGTGAACACTGAAGCTTTCTTT
- | TRBJ1-6 | TRBD1 | TRBV3-1/TRBV3-2 | CASSSRTGYNSPLHF | TGTGCCAGCAGCTCCCGGACAGGGTATAATTCACCCCTCCACTTT
- | TRBJ1-5 | - | TRBV6-5 | CASRGGSNQPQHF | TGTGCCAGCAGGGGGGGGAGCAATCAGCCCCAGCATTTT
- | TRBJ2-2 | - | TRBV5-1 | CASSLASVTGELFF | TGCGCCAGCAGCTTAGCCAGTGTCACCGGGGAGCTGTTTTTT
- | TRBJ1-2 | - | TRBV6-2/TRBV6-3 | CASSPRGRQHGYTF | TGTGCCAGCAGCCCAAGGGGGAGGCAACATGGCTACACCTTC
- | TRBJ1-2 | - | TRBV5-4 | CASSYGQYYGYTF | TGTGCCAGCAGCTACGGACAGTACTATGGCTACACCTTC
once | TRBJ2-5 | - | TRBV7-3 | CASSPFRGQETQYF | TGTGCCAGCAGCCCGTTTAGGGGCCAAGAGACCCAGTACTTC
- | TRBJ2-5 | TRBD2 | TRBV11-2 | CASSPGLAGATETQYF | TGTGCCAGCAGCCCAGGACTAGCGGGAGCAACAGAGACCCAGTACTTC
- | TRBJ1-2 | TRBD1 | TRBV3-1/TRBV3-2 | CASSQVTGAGYTF | TGTGCCAGCAGCCAAGTTACAGGGGCTGGCTACACCTTC
- | TRBJ1-2 | - | TRBV7-2 | CASSPDPAGGYGYTF | TGTGCCAGCAGCCCCGATCCGGCGGGAGGCTATGGCTACACCTTC
- | TRBJ1-6 | TRBD1 | TRBV7-2 | CASSLGQGGDSPLHF | TGTGCCAGCAGCTTAGGACAGGGAGGAGATTCACCCCTCCACTTT
few | TRBJ2-7 | - | TRBV10-3 | CAISESGGQYF | TGTGCCATCAGTGAGTCGGGGGGCCAGTACTTC
- | TRBJ1-1 | - | TRBV28 | CASSLEGRHHEAFF | TGTGCCAGCAGTTTGGAGGGGCGCCATCATGAAGCTTTCTTT
- | TRBJ1-1 | - | TRBV19 | CASSLRGFGTEAFF | TGTGCCAGTAGTCTTAGAGGGTTTGGAACTGAAGCTTTCTTT
- | TRBJ1-5 | - | TRBV3-1/TRBV3-2 | CASSQGWGSNQPQHF | TGTGCCAGCAGCCAAGGCTGGGGGAGCAATCAGCCCCAGCATTTT
- | TRBJ1-5 | - | TRBV18 | CASSPSAGSNQPQHF | TGTGCCAGCTCACCCAGCGCGGGGAGCAATCAGCCCCAGCATTTT
- | TRBJ1-1 | TRBD1 | TRBV7-3 | CASSPYLKTGGNTEAFF | TGTGCCAGCAGCCCCTACCTAAAGACAGGGGGCAACACTGAAGCTTTCTTT
- | TRBJ2-1 | - | TRBV16 | CASSPTRAGNNEQFF | TGTGCCAGCAGCCCGACCCGGGCAGGAAACAATGAGCAGTTCTTC
few | TRBJ2-7 | TRBD2 | TRBV11-3 | CASSKSQTSQDEQYF | TGTGCCAGCAGCAAATCACAGACTAGCCAGGACGAGCAGTACTTC
- | TRBJ2-7 | - | TRBV30 | CAFQGMGSYEQYF | TGTGCCTTTCAAGGGATGGGTTCCTACGAGCAGTACTTC
- | TRBJ2-2 | - | TRBV9 | CASSVDYHSTGELFF | TGTGCCAGCAGCGTAGATTACCACTCCACCGGGGAGCTGTTTTTT
- | TRBJ1-3 | - | TRBV19 | CASSRNTIYF | TGTGCCAGTAGTCGAAACACCATATATTTT
- | TRBJ2-1 | TRBD1 | TRBV18 | CASSLRTGSEDEQFF | TGTGCCAGCTCACTGCGGACAGGGTCGGAGGATGAGCAGTTCTTC
- | TRBJ2-7 | - | TRBV7-9 | CASSSQEDSASYEQYF | TGTGCCAGCAGCTCACAAGAAGACAGTGCCTCCTACGAGCAGTACTTC
- | TRBJ1-5 | TRBD1 | TRBV27 | CASSLGQGAVQPQHF | TGTGCCAGCAGTTTAGGTCAGGGGGCCGTTCAGCCCCAGCATTTT
few | TRBJ2-3 | - | TRBV4-1 | CASRGTDTQYF | TGCGCCAGCAGGGGCACAGATACGCAGTATTTT
- | TRBJ2-1 | - | TRBV6-2/TRBV6-3 | CASSQKGGLRYNEQFF | TGTGCCAGCAGCCAAAAAGGGGGTTTGCGCTACAATGAGCAGTTCTTC
- | TRBJ1-4 | - | TRBV18 | CASSPTRGIEKLFF | TGTGCCAGCTCACCGACCAGGGGAATTGAAAAACTGTTTTTT
- | TRBJ2-7 | TRBD2 | TRBV19 | CASSNGLAYEQYF | TGTGCCAGTAGTAATGGACTAGCCTACGAGCAGTACTTC
- | TRBJ2-1 | - | TRBV7-3 | CASSPKGGGGPREQFF | TGTGCCAGCAGCCCAAAGGGGGGCGGGGGCCCCAGGGAGCAGTTCTTC
- | TRBJ2-5 | - | TRBV5-1 | CASSLGQSQETQYF | TGCGCCAGCAGCTTGGGGCAGAGCCAAGAGACCCAGTACTTC
- | TRBJ2-7 | TRBD2 | TRBV28 | CASSRQGLAEQYF | TGTGCCAGCAGTCGGCAGGGACTAGCCGAGCAGTACTTC
once | TRBJ2-3 | - | TRBV5-1 | CASNRGRSTDTQYF | TGCGCCAGCAATCGGGGACGGAGCACAGATACGCAGTATTTT
- | TRBJ2-3 | TRBD2 | TRBV19 | CASSSPAAGLAGGRTDTQYF | TGTGCCAGTAGTAGCCCCGCGGCGGGACTAGCGGGAGGGCGAACAGATACGCAGTATTTT
- | TRBJ1-2 | - | TRBV5-1 | CASSLEGFGYTF | TGCGCCAGCAGCTTGGAGGGCTTTGGCTACACCTTC
- | TRBJ2-1 | - | TRBV6-4 | CASSSDGTSYNEQFF | TGTGCCAGCAGTTCCGACGGAACCTCCTACAATGAGCAGTTCTTC
- | TRBJ1-5 | - | TRBV2 | CASSEISNQPQHF | TGTGCCAGCAGTGAGATTAGCAATCAGCCCCAGCATTTT
- | TRBJ2-2 | - | TRBV6-2/TRBV6-3 | CASSLPGIGTGELFF | TGTGCCAGCAGTTTACCAGGGATTGGCACCGGGGAGCTGTTTTTT
- | TRBJ2-3 | - | TRBV7-9 | CASSLAGAFTDTQYF | TGTGCCAGCAGCTTAGCGGGGGCCTTCACAGATACGCAGTATTTT
- | TRBJ1-2 | TRBD1 | TRBV5-1 | CASRVTGGSYGYTF | TGCGCCAGCAGGGTGACAGGGGGCAGCTATGGCTACACCTTC
- | TRBJ2-7 | TRBD2 | TRBV2 | CASCGLSDDRRTPGLAIPAYEQYF | TGTGCCAGCTGCGGATTGTCGGACGACAGGAGGACTCCGGGACTAGCAATTCCGGCCTACGAGCAGTACTTC
- | TRBJ2-1 | TRBD2 | TRBV5-5 | CASSLPGLAGGRNEQFF | TGTGCCAGCAGCTTACCGGGACTAGCGGGGGGGCGCAATGAGCAGTTCTTC
- | TRBJ1-4 | TRBD1 | TRBV6-5 | CASSKWTGRNEKLFF | TGTGCCAGCAGTAAGTGGACAGGCCGAAATGAAAAACTGTTTTTT
- | TRBJ2-1 | TRBD1 | TRBV6-5 | CASRRQGGLGNEQFF | TGTGCCAGCAGACGACAGGGGGGTTTAGGAAATGAGCAGTTCTTC
- | TRBJ1-3 | - | TRBV19 | CASSNPHRSSGNTIYF | TGTGCCAGTAGTAACCCTCACAGGAGCTCTGGAAACACCATATATTTT
- | TRBJ1-5 | - | TRBV10-3 | CAISNREGGQPQHF | TGTGCCATCAGTAACAGGGAGGGGGGTCAGCCCCAGCATTTT
- | TRBJ1-4 | - | TRBV3-1/TRBV3-2 | CASSLVPNEKLFF | TGTGCCAGCAGCCTTGTCCCGAATGAAAAACTGTTTTTT
- | TRBJ1-3 | TRBD1 | TRBV5-6 | CASSHRGWGGNTIYF | TGTGCCAGCAGCCACAGGGGCTGGGGGGGAAACACCATATATTTT